This T cell receptor beta chain was identified in a study of shared clonotypes between healthy human individuals. Looking at the study overall: For every donor, three CD4 naive, three CD4 memory, two CD8 naive and one CD8 memory plates were used.

Looked up from germline, CDR1 is SEHNR and CDR2 is FQNEAQ (reference sequence). The V and J ends lost 1 base and 7 bases respectively, with 17 bases between them. This CDR3 comprises 15 residues. Using immunoSEQ multiplex PCR, the repertoire was profiled, and TCRdb retains in-frame clones only, with some absent. The table lists 2 million to 2.5 million clones, 85% to 95% of them singletons. Study-level findings and limits: Estimated richness values were generally larger in naive subsets than in memory subsets.

As concerns this clone: Its antigen is as yet unknown.

This chain connects TRBV7-9 to TRBJ2-7, with D maybe TRBD2 (5 bases). What was sequenced was naive CD4+ T cells from PBMCs. Documented subset: CD45RA+ positively selected. The sequence was collected from a man in his late teens or twenties in good health. Some clones in this sample may be carry-over from other donors' samples. CDR3 residues: CASSLVVDRAGEQYF. CDR3 nucleotide sequence: TGTGCCAGCAGCTTAGTTGTCGACCGCGCGGGTGAGCAGTACTTC.